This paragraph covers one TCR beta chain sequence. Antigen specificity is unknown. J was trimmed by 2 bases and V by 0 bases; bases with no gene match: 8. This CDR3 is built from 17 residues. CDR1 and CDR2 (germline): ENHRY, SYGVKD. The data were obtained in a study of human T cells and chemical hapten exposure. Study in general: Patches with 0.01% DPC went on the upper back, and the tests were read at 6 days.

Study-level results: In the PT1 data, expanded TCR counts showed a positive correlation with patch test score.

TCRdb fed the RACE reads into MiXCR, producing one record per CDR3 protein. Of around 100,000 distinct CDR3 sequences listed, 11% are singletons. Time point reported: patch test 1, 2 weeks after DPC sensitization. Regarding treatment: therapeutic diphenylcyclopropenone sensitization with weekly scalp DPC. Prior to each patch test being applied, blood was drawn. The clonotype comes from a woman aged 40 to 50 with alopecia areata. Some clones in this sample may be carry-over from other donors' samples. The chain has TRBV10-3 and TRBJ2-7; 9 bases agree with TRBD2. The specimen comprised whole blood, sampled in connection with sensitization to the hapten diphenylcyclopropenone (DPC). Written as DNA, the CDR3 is TGTGCCATCAGTGAGTCTAATCCTAGCGGGAACCCCTACGAGCAGTACTTC. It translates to CAISESNPSGNPYEQYF.